One sample yielded the 30 T cell receptor beta chains listed below, sequenced in a study of somatic mutations in cytotoxic T cells in rheumatoid arthritis. Data came from immunoSEQ multiplex PCR; TCRdb stores just in-frame clones and leaves some out. The sample holds some 25,000 clones, 70% to 80% seen once. Specimen: CD8+ T cells sorted from blood. The source of these receptors is a woman under 30 in good health.

The V call is TRBV29-1, the J call TRBJ1-2, with D perhaps matching TRBD1 (5 bases). Trimming took 0 bases from V and 4 from J, leaving 15 bases between them. This CDR3 contains 15 residues. CDR1 SQVTM and CDR2 ANQGSEA come from the germline V gene. CDR3 loop: CSVEDPARGGYGYTF. The CDR3 bases are TGCAGCGTTGAAGACCCCGCCCGGGGGGGCTATGGCTACACCTTC.

V is TRBV28 and J is TRBJ2-5; perhaps TRBD1 as D (6 bases). The CDR3 extends over 15 amino acids. The ends were cut back, 2 bases at V and 5 bases at J, with 15 bases in the middle. The germline V gene has CDR1 MDHEN and CDR2 SYDVKM. CDR3 sequence reads: CASSLPRQAVETQYF. DNA of the CDR3: TGTGCCAGCAGTTTACCCAGACAGGCTGTGGAGACCCAGTACTTC.

The chain has TRBV5-1 and TRBJ1-5, with a tentative D call TRBD1 (5 bases). This CDR3 has 14 residues. The V and J ends lost 0 bases and 7 bases respectively, with 11 bases between them. The V gene's germline CDR1 is SGHRS and CDR2 YFSETQ. The CDR3 nucleotides read TGCGCCAGCAGCTTGGGAGAAGGGGAGCAGCCCCAGCATTTT. Amino acid sequence: CASSLGEGEQPQHF. Drawing the rest from reference TRBV5-1 and TRBJ1-5, the complete variable domain is KAGVTQTPRYLIKTRGQQVTLSCSPISGHRSVSWYQQTPGQGLQFLFEYFSETQRNKGNFPGRFSGRQFSNSRSEMNVSTLELGDSALYLCASSLGEGEQPQHFGDGTRLSIL.

The table lists this clone with a few counts. Within the sample, other DNA sequences also encode this same CDR3. The chain couples TRBV14 to TRBJ1-1; D remains unclear. Trimming cost V 0 bases and J 2 bases, with 4 bases left between them. The CDR3 loop spans 13 amino acids. Germline values: CDR1 SGHDN, CDR2 FVKESK. The CDR3 coding sequence is TGTGCCAGCAGCCAAGATGGTAACACTGAAGCTTTCTTT. Translation: CASSQDGNTEAFF.

This clone has more than one count but fewer than ten. The same CDR3 arises from other DNA sequences in this sample as well. The chain is built from TRBV2 and TRBJ1-4; perhaps TRBD1 as D (5 bases). The CDR3 runs to 15 residues. Germline CDR1 SNHLY, CDR2 FYNNEI. Trimming left V 5 bases short and J 0 bases short, with 10 bases between. CDR3 protein: CASSLSRATNEKLFF. As DNA, the CDR3 is TGTGCCAGCAGTCTATCCAGGGCAACTAATGAAAAACTGTTTTTT.

This chain joins TRBV9 and TRBJ1-1, with D perhaps matching TRBD1 (5 bases). This CDR3 contains 14 residues. V was trimmed by 3 bases and J by 3 bases, leaving 12 bases between them. Germline lookup yields CDR1 SGDLS and CDR2 YYNGEE. DNA of the CDR3: TGTGCCAGCAGCGCGGGATGGGGGTACACTGAAGCTTTCTTT. Translating it yields CASSAGWGYTEAFF.

The chain is built from TRBV28 and TRBJ1-5, with TRBD1 as a possible D gene (5 bases). V lost 2 bases and J lost 3, with 11 bases in between. The CDR3 contains 15 residues. CDR1 is MDHEN, CDR2 SYDVKM, per germline. Here the CDR3 reads CASSLADRYNQPQHF. The CDR3 nucleotides read TGTGCCAGCAGTTTAGCAGACAGATACAATCAGCCCCAGCATTTT.

The chain recombines TRBV9 with TRBJ2-5, with 10 bases lining up with TRBD2. The CDR3 has 15 residues. V gave up 4 bases and J gave up 5 bases; unmatched junction bases: 8. Germline V gene sequence: CDR1 SGDLS, CDR2 YYNGEE. CDR3 in amino acids: CASSSSGGAAETQYF. CDR3 DNA: TGTGCCAGCAGCTCAAGCGGGGGGGCCGCTGAGACCCAGTACTTC.

CDR3 residues: CASSSGTGGEFF. The CDR3, as DNA: TGCGCCAGCAGCTCCGGGACAGGGGGGGAGTTCTTC. The rearrangement joins TRBV5-1 to TRBJ2-1, with 11 positions matching TRBD1. From germline, CDR1 is SGHRS and CDR2 YFSETQ. V was pared by 3 bases and J by 14 bases, with 4 bases of the junction left unmatched. The CDR3 has 12 amino acids.

This clone was recorded a few times. This rearrangement joins TRBV5-8 to TRBJ1-2, with 7 bases that match TRBD1. With V trimmed by 4 bases and J by 12 bases, 15 bases remained unmatched. Germline-derived CDR1 and CDR2 are SGHTS and YDEGEE. The CDR3 is 14 amino acids. The DNA for the CDR3 is TGTGCCAGCAGCCCGCCACGGACAGGAAGACTACACACCTTC. The encoded protein is CASSPPRTGRLHTF.

The rearrangement links TRBV30 to TRBJ2-2, with 10 nucleotides matching TRBD2. The CDR3 has 20 amino acids. With V trimmed by 2 bases and J by 2 bases, 17 bases remained unmatched. The germline V gene encodes CDR1 GTSNPN and CDR2 SVGIG (reference sequence). For the CDR3, the DNA is TGTGCCTGGAGTTTAAGGGGGGAGTGGCTAGCGGGAGTTAACACCGGGGAGCTGTTTTTT. It translates to CAWSLRGEWLAGVNTGELFF. Full variable domain (rest looked up from reference TRBV30 and TRBJ2-2): SQTIHQWPATLVQPVGSPLSLECTVEGTSNPNLYWYRQAAGRGLQLLFYSVGIGQISSEVPQNLSASRPQDRQFILSSKKLLLSDSGFYLCAWSLRGEWLAGVNTGELFFGEGSRLTVL.

The chain is built from TRBV27 and TRBJ2-1; D unclear. Trimming took off 2 bases at V and 6 bases at J, with 11 bases between the two ends. The CDR3 is 14 residues long. CDR1 is MNHEY, CDR2 SMNVEV, per germline (reference sequence). For the CDR3, the DNA is TGTGCCAGCAGTTTAAACAGTTGGGGCAATGAGCAGTTCTTC. Its translation is CASSLNSWGNEQFF.

The gene calls are TRBV5-6 and TRBJ2-7; D is ambiguous. Per germline, CDR1 SGHDT and CDR2 YYEEEE. The V and J ends lost 1 base and 2 bases respectively, with 4 bases between them. The length of the CDR3 is 12 residues. CDR3 protein: CASSLRTYEQYF. CDR3 nucleotide sequence: TGTGCCAGCAGCTTGCGAACCTACGAGCAGTACTTC.

This clone was found a few times. V is TRBV7-8 and J is TRBJ2-3; D is ambiguous. The CDR3 is 14 amino acids. Trimming shortened V by 4 bases and J by 2 bases, and 10 bases separated the two germline ends. CDR1 and CDR2 (germline): SGHVS, FQNEAQ. The CDR3 reads CASSSGSSTDTQYF. In nucleotides, the CDR3 is TGTGCCAGCAGCTCCGGGTCCTCCACAGATACGCAGTATTTT.

This clone was counted once. V and J are TRBV28 and TRBJ1-2; D unresolved. Trimming cost V 5 bases and J 7 bases, with 14 bases left between them. CDR1 and CDR2 (germline): MDHEN, SYDVKM. This CDR3 is built from 13 residues. The CDR3 loop reads CASSPGQVRGYTF. As DNA, the CDR3 is TGTGCCAGCAGTCCCGGGCAGGTCCGTGGCTACACCTTC.

The V call is TRBV11-2, the J call TRBJ2-2; 11 nucleotides match TRBD2. The germline V gene encodes CDR1 SGHAT and CDR2 FQNNGV. The CDR3 runs to 15 residues. V was pared by 5 bases and J by 4 bases, with 3 bases of the junction left unmatched. This CDR3 is CASSQTSGITGELFF. The CDR3 coding sequence is TGTGCCAGCAGCCAGACTAGCGGGATCACCGGGGAGCTGTTTTTT.

The rearrangement uses TRBV29-1 and TRBJ2-3, with D maybe TRBD2 (5 bases). The V and J ends lost 0 bases and 2 bases respectively, with 9 bases between them. The CDR3 spans 14 residues. Germline assignment: CDR1 SQVTM and CDR2 ANQGSEA. CDR3 DNA: TGCAGCGTTGAAGACGGGGTTCTCACAGATACGCAGTATTTT. This translates into CSVEDGVLTDTQYF.

The rearrangement links TRBV7-9 to TRBJ2-3; 7 positions match TRBD1. The V gene end was trimmed by 4 bases and the J gene end by 5 bases; junction bases not matched to a gene: 9. This CDR3 is built from 15 residues. The germline V gene encodes CDR1 SEHNR and CDR2 FQNEAQ (reference sequence). CDR3 nucleotides: TGTGCCAGCAGCTCTTGGACAGGAGTCGAAGATACGCAGTATTTT. It specifies CASSSWTGVEDTQYF.

V and J are TRBV9 and TRBJ2-7; a weak D match, TRBD2 (6 bases). This CDR3 has 14 residues. V lost 2 bases to trimming and J lost 3 bases, with 12 bases between them. CDR1 SGDLS and CDR2 YYNGEE come from the germline V gene. DNA of the CDR3: TGTGCCAGCAGCGTCGGGACTGATAACTACGAGCAGTACTTC. This gives the protein CASSVGTDNYEQYF.

The chain links TRBV19 to TRBJ1-3, with D maybe TRBD1 (5 bases). The CDR3 has 16 amino acids. From germline, CDR1 is LNHDA and CDR2 SQIVND (reference sequence). V gave up 5 bases and J gave up 0 bases, with 14 bases separating them. The CDR3 DNA sequence: TGTGCCAGTAGTGCTGGGGGTCTCTACTCTGGAAACACCATATATTTT. Protein sequence: CASSAGGLYSGNTIYF.

The genes are TRBV7-9 and TRBJ2-3; a weak D match, TRBD2 (5 bases). V lost 5 bases and J lost 4, with 13 bases in between. Germline-derived CDR1 and CDR2 are SEHNR and FQNEAQ (reference sequence). CDR3 length equals 14 residues. CDR3 amino acids: CASSPRGSPDTQYF. The CDR3 DNA follows: TGTGCCAGCAGCCCCCGGGGTAGCCCAGATACGCAGTATTTT. The full variable domain, its missing parts supplied by reference TRBV7-9 and TRBJ2-3, is DTGVSQNPRHKITKRGQNVTFRCDPISEHNRLYWYRQTLGQGPEFLTYFQNEAQLEKSRLLSDRFSAERPKGSFSTLEIQRTEQGDSAMYLCASSPRGSPDTQYFGPGTRLTVL.

The V gene is TRBV15, the J gene TRBJ2-5; 7 bases agree with TRBD2. The CDR3 contains 17 residues. Germline CDR1 LNHNV, CDR2 YYDKDF (reference sequence). The trim removed 1 base at V and 4 bases at J, leaving 12 bases unmatched. For the CDR3, the DNA is TGTGCCACCAGCAGAGCCCGCGACCAGCGGGGATTAGAGACCCAGTACTTC. It translates to CATSRARDQRGLETQYF.

This CDR3 reads CASSSSIEQYF. CDR3 DNA: TGCGCCAGCAGCTCTAGTATTGAGCAGTACTTC. The J gene is TRBJ2-7, the V gene TRBV5-1; D is undetermined. Germline V gene sequence: CDR1 SGHRS, CDR2 YFSETQ. This CDR3 is built from 11 residues. Trimming shortened V by 3 bases and J by 7 bases, and 8 bases separated the two germline ends. Using reference TRBV5-1 and TRBJ2-7 for the parts outside the CDR3, the full variable domain is KAGVTQTPRYLIKTRGQQVTLSCSPISGHRSVSWYQQTPGQGLQFLFEYFSETQRNKGNFPGRFSGRQFSNSRSEMNVSTLELGDSALYLCASSSSIEQYFGPGTRLTVT.

The gene calls are TRBV27 and TRBJ1-4; D not resolved. The CDR3 length is 14 residues. Germline-derived CDR1 and CDR2 are MNHEY and SMNVEV (reference sequence). V was cut by 8 bases and J by 4 bases, with 14 bases left in between. CDR3 bases: TGTGCCAGCTCTACCAACACCTTTAATGAAAAACTGTTTTTT. It translates to CASSTNTFNEKLFF.

V gene TRBV5-4 combines with J gene TRBJ2-1, with a possible D match to TRBD1 (7 bases). CDR1 is SGHNT, CDR2 YYREEE, per germline (reference sequence). The CDR3 runs 15 residues. V was clipped by 4 bases and J by 8 bases, with 19 bases between them. The CDR3 region has the DNA TGTGCCAGCAGCGCAGTAGGAGGGGGCATCGATGAGCAGTTCTTC. Translating gives CASSAVGGGIDEQFF.

The rearrangement joins TRBV7-8 to TRBJ1-5; 7 bases are shared with TRBD1. Looked up from germline, CDR1 is SGHVS and CDR2 is FQNEAQ. The J segment lost 0 bases and the V segment lost 0 bases, leaving 14 bases of the junction unmatched. This CDR3 is built from 20 residues. CDR3 nucleotide sequence: TGTGCCAGCAGCTTAGCGGCCTTGGGACAGCGACTAGCTAGCAATCAGCCCCAGCATTTT. It encodes CASSLAALGQRLASNQPQHF.

The J gene is TRBJ2-7, the V gene TRBV18, with D possibly being TRBD1 (5 bases). The CDR3 spans 13 residues. Germline V gives CDR1 KGHSH, CDR2 LQKENI. The germline V and J ends were trimmed by 3 bases and 4 bases, with 10 bases remaining between them. CDR3 nucleotides: TGTGCCAGCTCACCGGGGCTGGGTTACGAGCAGTACTTC. Translating it yields CASSPGLGYEQYF.

As for this clone: This CDR3 is also generated by other DNA sequences in the sample. V gene TRBV6-5 combines with J gene TRBJ1-1, with D uncertain. V lost 6 bases, J lost 5 bases, and 7 bases lay in between. Germline V CDR1 and CDR2: MNHEY, SVGAGI. The CDR3 covers 11 residues. CDR3 amino acids: CASSQYTEAFF. Written as DNA, the CDR3 is TGTGCCAGCAGCCAGTATACTGAAGCTTTCTTT.

The chain recombines TRBV9 with TRBJ2-3; maybe TRBD2 (5 bases). The CDR3 is 14 amino acids. Germline assignment: CDR1 SGDLS and CDR2 YYNGEE. Trimming cost V 0 bases and J 2 bases, with 7 bases left between them. The CDR3 DNA follows: TGTGCCAGCAGCGTAGGGGGAGACACAGATACGCAGTATTTT. Translating it yields CASSVGGDTDTQYF.

This chain joins TRBV4-2 and TRBJ2-5; D is unresolved. Germline values: CDR1 LGHNA, CDR2 YNFKEQ. The CDR3 totals 13 residues. V was cut by 5 bases and J by 5 bases, with 12 bases left in between. CDR3 region: CASSYLLGETQYF. DNA for the CDR3: TGTGCCAGCAGCTACCTCCTCGGGGAGACCCAGTACTTC.